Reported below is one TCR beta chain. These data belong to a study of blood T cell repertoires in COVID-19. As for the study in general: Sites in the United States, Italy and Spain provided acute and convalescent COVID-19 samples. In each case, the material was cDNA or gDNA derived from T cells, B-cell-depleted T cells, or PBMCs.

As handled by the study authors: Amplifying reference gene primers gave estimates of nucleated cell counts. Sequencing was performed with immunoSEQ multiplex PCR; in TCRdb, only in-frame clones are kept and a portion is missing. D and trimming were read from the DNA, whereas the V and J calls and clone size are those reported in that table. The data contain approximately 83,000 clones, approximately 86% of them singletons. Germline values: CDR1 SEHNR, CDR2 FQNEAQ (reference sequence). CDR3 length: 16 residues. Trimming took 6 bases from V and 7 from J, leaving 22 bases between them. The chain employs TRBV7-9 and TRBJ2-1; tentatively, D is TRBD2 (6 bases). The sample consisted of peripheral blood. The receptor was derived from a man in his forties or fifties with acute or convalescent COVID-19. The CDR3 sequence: CASSPDPTSALNEQFF. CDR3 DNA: TGTGCCAGCAGTCCAGATCCGACTAGTGCCCTTAATGAGCAGTTCTTC.